The 26 T cell receptor beta chains in this list originate from one sample, sequenced in a study of tumor and adjacent non-tumor tissue in lung cancer. No cell sorting was done before RNA was extracted from the tissue. Three rounds of nested PCR, following a modified ARM-PCR protocol, produced the TCRbeta library. TCRdb reprocessed the multiplex PCR reads via MiXCR and lists one record per CDR3 protein. The sample holds 89,000 or so distinct CDR3 sequences; around 57% are singletons and the top ten take about 15%. Specimen: lung tumor tissue. The receptors stem from a man aged 65 to 79 with non-small cell lung cancer.

About this clonotype itself: The junction does not match germline at one end; this may be a read error. The chain carries TRBV11-2 and TRBJ2-1; TRBD2 aligns across 12 bases. From germline, CDR1 is SGHAT and CDR2 FQNNGV. The CDR3 runs to 19 residues. The CDR3 is CANSFLVAGLAGRGSEQFF. The CDR3, as DNA: TGTGCCAACAGCTTTTTAGTTGCAGGACTAGCGGGGAGGGGTAGTGAGCAGTTCTTC.

This chain uses TRBV5-6 with TRBJ1-1; possibly TRBD1 for D (5 bases). CDR3 length: 13 residues. CDR1 is SGHDT and CDR2 is YYEEEE in the germline V gene. V lost 6 bases and J lost 9, with 18 bases in between. CDR3 protein: CASNLMQGTKAFF. The CDR3 DNA follows: TGTGCCAGCAACTTAATGCAGGGAACTAAAGCTTTCTTT. The variable domain in full, with the rest retrieved from reference TRBV5-6 and TRBJ1-1, is DAGVTQSPTHLIKTRGQQVTLRCSPKSGHDTVSWYQQALGQGPQFIFQYYEEEERQRGNFPDRFSGHQFPNYSSELNVNALLLGDSALYLCASNLMQGTKAFFGQGTRLTVV.

In its sample, this clonotype was seen a few times. This sequence joins TRBV5-1 and TRBJ1-1; 7 bases match TRBD1. V was clipped by 3 bases and J by 1 base; unmatched bases: 3. CDR1 and CDR2 (germline): SGHRS, YFSETQ. CDR3 length: 14 residues. CDR3 in amino acids: CASSSGGSNTEAFF. CDR3 DNA: TGCGCCAGCAGCTCAGGGGGGTCGAACACTGAAGCTTTCTTT.

The count of this clonotype is one. Given a much more abundant clone one base away, this may be a read error. This chain links TRBV6-6 with TRBJ2-7, with 8 bases aligning to TRBD2. J was trimmed by 0 bases and V by 6 bases; bases with no gene match: 7. The CDR3 spans 15 residues. CDR1 and CDR2 (germline): MNHNY, SVGAGI (reference sequence). The CDR3 DNA reads as TGTGCCAGCAGGGCCACTAGCGGCCTCTCCTACGAGCAGTACTTC. This translates into CASRATSGLSYEQYF.

Only a few counts were recorded for this clonotype. V is TRBV28 and J is TRBJ1-5, with a possible D match to TRBD1 (5 bases). CDR3 size: 14 residues. V lost 7 bases and J 5 bases, leaving 15 bases between the germline ends. In germline, CDR1 is MDHEN, CDR2 SYDVKM. The CDR3 nucleotides are TGTGCCAGCAATACTCAGGGTACCGATCAGCCCCAGCATTTT. Translated, it gives CASNTQGTDQPQHF.

This clonotype was recorded a few times. This CDR3 is CAWKGREASPLHF. CDR3 nucleotides: TGTGCCTGGAAAGGCAGGGAGGCTTCACCCCTCCACTTT. The gene calls are TRBV30 and TRBJ1-6; tentative D call: TRBD1 (5 bases). This CDR3 is 13 amino acids long. Germline CDR1 is GTSNPN and CDR2 is SVGIG (reference sequence). The V gene lost 4 bases and the J gene lost 9 bases, with 13 bases spanning the gap.

The table lists this clonotype with a count of one. It may be a read error: a sequence one base away is much more abundant. The chain combines TRBV29-1 with TRBJ1-4; D unclear. This CDR3 region has 12 residues. Per germline, CDR1 SQVTM and CDR2 ANQGSEA. Trimming removed 2 bases from V and 8 bases from J, with 9 bases in between. The CDR3 coding sequence is TGCAGCGTTGAAACTAAGGGCGAAAAACTGTTTTTT. Translating it yields CSVETKGEKLFF. The full variable domain, in which reference TRBV29-1 and TRBJ1-4 provide the parts outside the CDR3, is SAVISQKPSRDICQRGTSLTIQCQVDSQVTMMFWYRQQPGQSLTLIATANQGSEATYESGFVIDKFPISRPNLTFSTLTVSNMSPEDSSIYLCSVETKGEKLFFGSGTQLSVL.

In the case of this clonotype: An end of the junction differs from the germline gene, which may be a read error. This chain connects TRBV20-1 to TRBJ2-7; D possibly matches TRBD1 or TRBD2 (7 bases each). The CDR3 spans 17 residues. Germline values: CDR1 DFQATT, CDR2 SNEGSKA (reference sequence). The CDR3 reads CSTRSVGGPAGTYEQYF. As DNA, the CDR3 is TGCAGTACTAGATCGGTAGGGGGCCCAGCGGGGACCTACGAACAGTACTTC.

About this clonotype: A much larger clone lies one base from this, so it may be a read error. The V call is TRBV10-2, the J call TRBJ2-7, with D uncertain. Looked up from germline, CDR1 is WSHSY and CDR2 is SAAADI. This CDR3 comprises 12 residues. The V end lost 6 bases, the J end lost 0 bases, and 6 bases lay between the germline ends. The CDR3 DNA is TGCGCCAGCAGCCGCACCTCCTACGAGCAGTACTTC. Translation: CASSRTSYEQYF.

The J gene is TRBJ2-2, the V gene TRBV21-1. TRBV21-1 is listed as a pseudogene. This CDR3 is built from 16 residues. The CDR3: CASSQRHPMGTGELFF. The CDR3 DNA reads TGTGCCAGCAGCCAAAGACACCCGATGGGCACCGGGGAGCTGTTTTTT.

The genes are TRBV11-1 and TRBJ2-7; D gene uncertain. Trimming pared 9 bases from V and 3 bases from J, leaving 24 bases between. The CDR3 extends over 16 amino acids. CDR1 is SGHAT and CDR2 is FQDESV in the germline V gene (reference sequence). The CDR3 nucleotides read TGTGCCAGTAGCCCAGGTCGAACCAGGAACTACTACGAGCAGTACTTC. Protein product: CASSPGRTRNYYEQYF.

This clonotype was found a few times. The CDR3 is CASSAPGQGSYEQYF. The DNA for the CDR3 is TGTGCCAGCAGCGCTCCGGGACAGGGTTCTTACGAGCAGTACTTC. The chain combines TRBV2 with TRBJ2-7; 9 bases align to TRBD1. The CDR3 is made up of 15 amino acids. The ends lost 6 bases at V and 4 bases at J; junction bases unmatched: 10. The germline V gene has CDR1 SNHLY and CDR2 FYNNEI.

Worth noting for this clonotype: Being one base from a much bigger clone, this may be a read error. The chain recombines TRBV5-1 with TRBJ1-2; TRBD1 is a possible D gene (6 bases). Germline V gene sequence: CDR1 SGHRS, CDR2 YFSETQ. Trimming removed 0 bases at V and 14 bases at J, with 17 bases between. The CDR3 is made up of 13 amino acids. CDR3 region: CASSLGDTPCFTF. For the CDR3, the DNA is TGCGCCAGCAGCTTGGGGGACACCCCATGCTTTACCTTC.

As regards this clonotype: A junction boundary mismatches the germline segment, possibly from a read error. This chain uses TRBV4-1 with TRBJ2-7; D is possibly TRBD1 (6 bases). Germline V gene lookup returns CDR1 MGHRA and CDR2 YSYEKL. This CDR3 region has 16 residues. CDR3 nucleotide sequence: TGCGCAAGCAGCCAATATAGGAGGACAGCCTCCTACGAGCAGTACTTC. Translation: CASSQYRRTASYEQYF.

To note about this clonotype: The germline gene is not matched at one end of the junction; a read error may be the cause. The rearrangement joins TRBV4-2 to TRBJ2-5, with a weak D call TRBD2 (7 bases). Germline V CDR1 and CDR2: LGHNA, YNFKEQ. This CDR3 spans 13 amino acids. CDR3 DNA: TGTACCAGCAGTCTCGGGGGGCGAGAGACCAAGTACTTC. It translates to CTSSLGGRETKYF.

This clonotype qualifies as medium-sized. V is TRBV11-2 and J is TRBJ1-4; D uncertain. This CDR3 has 14 amino acids. Germline-derived CDR1 and CDR2 are SGHAT and FQNNGV. Trimming removed 5 bases from V and 5 bases from J, with 12 bases in between. The chain's CDR3 is CASSLLINNEKLFF. The DNA for the CDR3 is TGTGCCAGCAGCCTCCTAATTAACAATGAAAAACTGTTTTTT. Complete variable domain (other parts from reference TRBV11-2 and TRBJ1-4): EAGVAQSPRYKIIEKRQSVAFWCNPISGHATLYWYQQILGQGPKLLIQFQNNGVVDDSQLPKDRFSAERLKGVDSTLKIQPAKLEDSAVYLCASSLLINNEKLFFGSGTQLSVL.

This clonotype appeared many times. The chain employs TRBV6-5 and TRBJ2-7; 7 bases agree with TRBD2. The germline V gene encodes CDR1 MNHEY and CDR2 SVGAGI. Unmatched junction bases numbered 9, after V lost 6 bases and J lost 7 bases. The CDR3 has 13 amino acids. CDR3 sequence reads: CASSSAGVREQYF. As DNA, the CDR3 is TGTGCCAGCAGCAGCGCGGGGGTGCGGGAGCAGTACTTC.

As regards this clonotype: One junction end does not reproduce the germline sequence, and a read error may be involved. The J gene is TRBJ2-5, the V gene TRBV11-2, with D possibly being TRBD1 or TRBD2 (6 bases each). Germline V gene data show CDR1 as SGHAT and CDR2 as FQNNGV. The CDR3 totals 15 residues. Here the CDR3 DNA reads TGTGCCATCAGCTTAGCACCAGTCGGGGGCGAGACCCAGTACTTC. It encodes CAISLAPVGGETQYF.

On this clonotype: This may be a read error, as it is one base from a much larger clone. The chain carries TRBV7-9 and TRBJ2-5; no reliable D call. The germline V gene encodes CDR1 SEHNR and CDR2 FQNEAQ (reference sequence). This CDR3 comprises 15 residues. CDR3 sequence reads: CASSSFLSGQETQYF. Written as DNA, the CDR3 is TGTGCTAGCAGCTCGTTCCTATCGGGCCAAGAGACCCAGTACTTC.

The sample holds a few counts of this clonotype. This sequence joins TRBV7-9 and TRBJ2-7; D remains unclear. V lost 4 bases and J 6 bases, leaving 10 bases between the germline ends. Germline loops: CDR1 SEHNR, CDR2 FQNEAQ (reference sequence). The CDR3 extends over 12 amino acids. The CDR3 sequence: CASSSVNFEQYF. In DNA form, the CDR3 reads TGTGCCAGCAGCTCCGTTAACTTCGAGCAGTACTTC.

About this clonotype: The germline gene is not matched at one end of the junction; a read error may be the cause. V is TRBV5-1 and J is TRBJ2-1; TRBD2 matches at 10 bases. The CDR3 is made up of 15 amino acids. The germline V gene encodes CDR1 SGHRS and CDR2 YFSETQ. This chain's CDR3 is CDSSLGLAGVVEQSF. The CDR3 coding sequence is TGCGACAGCAGCTTGGGCCTAGCGGGGGTCGTAGAGCAGTCCTTC.

Note on this clonotype: No conserved phenylalanine or tryptophan ends this CDR3, so it is likely a read error. This chain links TRBV6-1 with TRBJ2-7; D gene ambiguous. Germline loops: CDR1 MNHNS, CDR2 SASEGT. This CDR3 region has 14 residues. The chain's CDR3 is CTSSERASSYEQYS. The CDR3 DNA follows: TGCACCAGCAGTGAAAGGGCCAGCTCCTACGAACAGTACTCC.

Note on this clonotype: With a much larger clone just one base away, this may be a read error. This chain uses TRBV5-4 with TRBJ2-4; weak D call: TRBD1 (6 bases). The CDR3 is 16 residues long. Trimming took 2 bases from V and 2 from J, leaving 14 bases between them. Germline lookup yields CDR1 SGHNT and CDR2 YYREEE (reference sequence). CDR3 loop: CASSFQGPITKNIQYF. The DNA of the CDR3 is TGTGCCAGCAGCTTTCAGGGGCCAATAACCAAAAACATTCAGTACTTC.

This clonotype has a single count. The CDR3 DNA reads TGCACTAGCCAATCCTCTTCAGGGGGCCCACCCAATGAGCAGTTCTTC. It codes for CTSQSSSGGPPNEQFF. This chain links TRBV4-1 with TRBJ2-1; 8 bases agree with TRBD1. Germline V lookup: CDR1 MGHRA, CDR2 YSYEKL. The CDR3 has 16 amino acids.

Note on this clonotype: Relative to the germline gene, one junction end is altered; a read error may explain this. The chain links TRBV7-9 to TRBJ2-1; no reliable D call. The CDR3 extends over 13 amino acids. From germline, CDR1 is SEHNR and CDR2 FQNEAQ (reference sequence). The CDR3 DNA reads as TGTACCAGCAGCCCACTCTGGGCCGATGAGCAGTTCTTC. Its protein product is CTSSPLWADEQFF.

As concerns this clonotype: Mismatch with germline at one junction end may stem from a read error. The chain uses TRBV11-2 and TRBJ1-4, with a tentative D call TRBD1 (6 bases). Germline V lookup: CDR1 SGHAT, CDR2 FQNNGV. This CDR3 contains 14 residues. CDR3 sequence (DNA): TGTACCAGTAGCCAGAGCCCCGGGACAGAAAAACTGTTTTTT. It specifies CTSSQSPGTEKLFF.